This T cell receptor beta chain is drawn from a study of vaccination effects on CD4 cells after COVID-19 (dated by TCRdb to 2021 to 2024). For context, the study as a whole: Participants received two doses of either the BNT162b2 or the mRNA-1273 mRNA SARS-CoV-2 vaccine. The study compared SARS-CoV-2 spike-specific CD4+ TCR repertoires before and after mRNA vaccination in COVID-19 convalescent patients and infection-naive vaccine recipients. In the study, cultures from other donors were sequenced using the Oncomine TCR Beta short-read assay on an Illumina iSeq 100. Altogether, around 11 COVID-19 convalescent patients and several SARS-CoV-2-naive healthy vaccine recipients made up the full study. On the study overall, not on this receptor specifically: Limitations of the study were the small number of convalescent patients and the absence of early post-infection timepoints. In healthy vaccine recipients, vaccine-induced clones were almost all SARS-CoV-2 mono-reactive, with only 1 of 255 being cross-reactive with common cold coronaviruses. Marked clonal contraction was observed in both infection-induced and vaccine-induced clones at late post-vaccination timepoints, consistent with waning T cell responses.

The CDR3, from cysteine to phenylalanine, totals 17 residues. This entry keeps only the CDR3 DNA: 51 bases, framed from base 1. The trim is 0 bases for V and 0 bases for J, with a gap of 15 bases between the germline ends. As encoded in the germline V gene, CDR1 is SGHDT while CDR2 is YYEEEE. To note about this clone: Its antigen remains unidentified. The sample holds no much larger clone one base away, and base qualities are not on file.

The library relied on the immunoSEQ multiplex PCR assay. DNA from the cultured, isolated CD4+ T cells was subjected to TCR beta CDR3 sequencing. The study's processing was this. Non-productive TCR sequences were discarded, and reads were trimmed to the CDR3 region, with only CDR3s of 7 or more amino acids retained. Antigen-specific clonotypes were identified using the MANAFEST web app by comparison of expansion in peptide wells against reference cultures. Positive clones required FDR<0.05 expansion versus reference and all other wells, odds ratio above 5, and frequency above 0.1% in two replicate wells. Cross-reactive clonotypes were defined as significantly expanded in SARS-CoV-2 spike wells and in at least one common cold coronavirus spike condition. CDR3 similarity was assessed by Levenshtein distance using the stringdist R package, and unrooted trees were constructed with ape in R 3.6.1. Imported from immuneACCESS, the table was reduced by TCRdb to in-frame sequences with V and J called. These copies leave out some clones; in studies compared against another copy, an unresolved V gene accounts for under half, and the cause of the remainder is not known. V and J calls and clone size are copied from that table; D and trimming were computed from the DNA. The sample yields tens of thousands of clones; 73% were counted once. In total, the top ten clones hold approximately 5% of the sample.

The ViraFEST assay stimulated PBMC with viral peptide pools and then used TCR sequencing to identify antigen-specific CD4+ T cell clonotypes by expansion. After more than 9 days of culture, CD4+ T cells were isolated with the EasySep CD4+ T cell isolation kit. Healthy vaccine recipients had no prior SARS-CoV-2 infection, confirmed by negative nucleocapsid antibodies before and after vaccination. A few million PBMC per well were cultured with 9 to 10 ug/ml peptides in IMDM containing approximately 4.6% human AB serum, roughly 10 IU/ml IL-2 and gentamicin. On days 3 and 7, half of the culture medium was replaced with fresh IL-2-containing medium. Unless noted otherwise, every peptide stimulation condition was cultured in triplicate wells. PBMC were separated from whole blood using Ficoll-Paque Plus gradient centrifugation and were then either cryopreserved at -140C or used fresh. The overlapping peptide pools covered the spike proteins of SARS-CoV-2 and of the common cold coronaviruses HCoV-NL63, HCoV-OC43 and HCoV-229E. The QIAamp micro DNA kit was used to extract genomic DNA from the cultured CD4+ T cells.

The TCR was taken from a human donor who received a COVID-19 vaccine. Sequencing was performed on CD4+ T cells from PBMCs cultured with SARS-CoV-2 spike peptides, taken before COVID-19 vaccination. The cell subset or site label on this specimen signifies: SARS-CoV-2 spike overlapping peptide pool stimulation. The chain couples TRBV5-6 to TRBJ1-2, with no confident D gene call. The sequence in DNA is TGTGCCAGCAGCTTGGTTGGGGAGAAAAAAGCTAACTATGGCTACACCTTC. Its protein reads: CASSLVGEKKANYGYTF.